Listed below are T cell receptor beta chains from one sample, sequenced in a study of response to subunit inactivated influenza vaccine. Each CDR3 protein gets one entry after TCRdb re-called the RT-PCR reads with MiXCR. The table lists approximately 500,000 distinct CDR3 sequences, roughly 13% of them singletons. The sequences come from PBMCs from blood, collected roughly 6 weeks after vaccination. The receptors shown here come from a man aged 45-65 years who received an inactivated influenza vaccine. Both conserved end residues are part of each CDR3. Each record gives: D gene, V gene, clone size, J gene, CDR3 DNA, CDR3 protein. The D gene is left open where the match is weak. The size field is filled for only some rows; it gives once, few, many or a size class.

TRBD2,TRBV29-1,-,TRBJ2-7,TGCAGCGTTGAAACTAGCGGGAGTGGTGTTTACGAGCAGTACTTC,CSVETSGSGVYEQYF
TRBD2,TRBV11-1,-,TRBJ2-1,TGTGCCAGCAGTGGGACTACTAGCGGGGGGTTCTACTACAATGAGCAGTTCTTC,CASSGTTSGGFYYNEQFF
-,TRBV20-1,few,TRBJ2-3,TGCAGTGCTAGACAATCCCAGACGGGGGGCACAGATACGCAGTATTTT,CSARQSQTGGTDTQYF
TRBD2,TRBV6-1,-,TRBJ2-1,TGTGCCAGCAACCTTCGGACTAGCGGGAGCAATGAGCAGTTCTTC,CASNLRTSGSNEQFF
-,TRBV9,few,TRBJ2-2,TGTGCCAGCAGCTTAGACAGGTCGGGGGCAACGAACACCGGGGAGCTGTTTTTT,CASSLDRSGATNTGELFF
-,TRBV20-1,-,TRBJ2-7,TGCAGTGCTAGCCCCACTAGTGGCGTACTATACGAGCAGTACTTC,CSASPTSGVLYEQYF
-,TRBV9,-,TRBJ2-5,TGTGACAGCAGCGTAGAGGTCTTCCAAGAGACCCAGTACTTC,CDSSVEVFQETQYF
-,TRBV7-2,-,TRBJ1-3,TGTGCCAGCATCTTAGGTACTCAAGGAAACACCATATATTTT,CASILGTQGNTIYF
TRBD2,TRBV3-1,few,TRBJ2-7,TGTGCCAGCAGCCAGGGTTGGAGGGAGGGCGAGCAGTACTTC,CASSQGWREGEQYF
TRBD1,TRBV7-2,many,TRBJ1-2,TGTGCCAGCAGCTTAGACAGGGGCCTCTATGGCTACACCTTC,CASSLDRGLYGYTF
TRBD2,TRBV6-4,-,TRBJ2-1,TGTGCCAGCAGTCCTAGACTAGCTTCCTACAATGAGCAGTTCTTC,CASSPRLASYNEQFF
-,TRBV24-1,many,TRBJ2-7,TGTGCCACCAGTGATTCCCAGGTATGGTACTTC,CATSDSQVWYF
TRBD2,TRBV28,-,TRBJ2-3,TGTGCCAGCAGTTTACTCCTAGCGGGGGTAAACACAGATACGCAGTATTTT,CASSLLLAGVNTDTQYF
-,TRBV20-1,many,TRBJ1-5,TGCAGTGCTAGCGGGGAGTCGGGATACAGTCAGCCCCAGCATTTT,CSASGESGYSQPQHF
TRBD2,TRBV5-1,-,TRBJ2-2,TGCGCCAGCAGCCACGGGACTAGGGGTTTCGTAATCGGGGAGCTGTTTTTT,CASSHGTRGFVIGELFF
TRBD1,TRBV10-3,-,TRBJ1-1,TGTGCCACCCAGGGCTGGGACAGGGTTCCCCCTGAAGCTTTCTTT,CATQGWDRVPPEAFF
-,TRBV2,few,TRBJ2-3,TGTGCCAGCCAGCGGATGATCACAGATACGCAGTATTTT,CASQRMITDTQYF
TRBD1,TRBV7-8,-,TRBJ2-7,TGTGCCAGCAGCTTAAAACGGGGCAGGGGGCACGAGCAGTACTTC,CASSLKRGRGHEQYF
TRBD1,TRBV29-1,few,TRBJ1-5,TGCAGCGTCGCTGACAGGGGGTTCGGCAATCAGCCCCAGCATTTT,CSVADRGFGNQPQHF
-,TRBV12-3/TRBV12-4,-,TRBJ1-1,TGTGCCAGCAGTCTCGAATTACGGCGGGACAACACTGAAGCTTTCTTT,CASSLELRRDNTEAFF
-,TRBV6-1,few,TRBJ2-7,TGTGCCAGCAGTACCACCCCCGGATACTACGAGCAGTACTTC,CASSTTPGYYEQYF
TRBD2,TRBV4-2,-,TRBJ2-2,TGTGCCAGCAGCTTACGACTAGCGGGAGGGAGCACCGGGGAGCTGTTTTTT,CASSLRLAGGSTGELFF
TRBD1,TRBV5-1,many,TRBJ2-3,TGCGCCAGCAGCTTGAAGTTGACAGGGCCCACAGATACGCAGTATTTT,CASSLKLTGPTDTQYF
-,TRBV11-2,-,TRBJ1-2,TGTGCCAGCAGCTTAGACGCCTCAGCTTCGCTCTATGGCTACACCTTC,CASSLDASASLYGYTF
-,TRBV7-2,few,TRBJ2-7,TGTGCCAGCAGCTTTACGAGTACCGAGCAGTACTTC,CASSFTSTEQYF
TRBD1,TRBV7-2,once,TRBJ2-3,TGTGCCAGCAGCTTAAGCGGGACAGGGGTAACAGATACGCAGTATTTT,CASSLSGTGVTDTQYF
-,TRBV6-1,-,TRBJ1-5,TGTGCCAGCAGTGGTGGAGCTTGGGGAAGCAATCAGCCCCAGCATTTT,CASSGGAWGSNQPQHF
-,TRBV18,-,TRBJ2-7,TGTGCCAGCTCACCATCGACTACCCTTTGGGACGAGCAGTACTTC,CASSPSTTLWDEQYF
TRBD2,TRBV12-3/TRBV12-4,-,TRBJ2-5,TGTGCCAGCAGTCGAGCGGGGGGGCCTGGGGAGACCCAGTACTTC,CASSRAGGPGETQYF
TRBD1,TRBV5-1,-,TRBJ2-1,TGCGCCAGCAGCTTAACACCCGGGACAGGGGTTAGTAAAAGGGCCAATGAGCAGTTCTTC,CASSLTPGTGVSKRANEQFF
TRBD1,TRBV4-3,few,TRBJ1-1,TGCGCCAGCAGCCGGGGGACAGGGAAAGCGAGCACTGAAGCTTTCTTT,CASSRGTGKASTEAFF
-,TRBV10-3,many,TRBJ1-1,TGTGCCATCAGACGGGGAAGGGATTGGGACACTGAAGCTTTCTTT,CAIRRGRDWDTEAFF
TRBD2,TRBV28,many,TRBJ2-7,TGTGCCAGCAGTTCCCGATGGGCGGGAGCCCCCTACGAGCAGTACTTC,CASSSRWAGAPYEQYF
TRBD2,TRBV7-8,few,TRBJ2-3,TGTGCCAGCAGCCCCAGGAGGGTCTGGCTAGCGGGTTACACAGATACGCAGTATTTT,CASSPRRVWLAGYTDTQYF
TRBD1,TRBV7-9,few,TRBJ1-1,TGTGCCAGCAGCTCCCGGGACAGGACCATGAACACTGAAGCTTTCTTT,CASSSRDRTMNTEAFF
-,TRBV7-7,-,TRBJ2-2,TGTGCCAGCAGCCGCCGTATGTCACAGGGTGGCACCGGGGAGCTGTTTTTT,CASSRRMSQGGTGELFF
-,TRBV28,few,TRBJ2-3,TGTGCCAGCAGTTTAAGCCGGTGGGGAACGGGGAGCACAGATACGCAGTATTTT,CASSLSRWGTGSTDTQYF
-,TRBV7-2,few,TRBJ2-2,TGTGCCAGCAGCTTAGTCCAAGGGGGCACCGGGGAGCTGTTTTTT,CASSLVQGGTGELFF
TRBD1,TRBV20-1,many,TRBJ1-5,TGCAGTGCTACTCGACAGGGGGCCGCTATGAATCAGCCCCAGCATTTT,CSATRQGAAMNQPQHF
-,TRBV7-9,few,TRBJ2-1,TGTGCCAGCAGCTTGGGACTCGGAAGACACAATGAGCAGTTCTTC,CASSLGLGRHNEQFF
TRBD2,TRBV28,-,TRBJ2-7,TGTGCCAGCAGTTTTGTCTGGGAGGGGTCCGAGCAGTACTTC,CASSFVWEGSEQYF
TRBD1,TRBV27,-,TRBJ1-5,TGTGCCAGCAGTTTAGGGGGACAGGGGAGACAGCCCCAGCATTTT,CASSLGGQGRQPQHF
TRBD2,TRBV13,-,TRBJ2-7,TGTGCCAGCAGCTTAGGCTTAGCGGGATTAGGGAAGCAGTACTTC,CASSLGLAGLGKQYF
-,TRBV6-2/TRBV6-3,many,TRBJ2-2,TGTGCCAGCAGTTACTCGAGGTCCGGGGAGCTGTTTTTT,CASSYSRSGELFF
-,TRBV20-1,few,TRBJ1-4,TGCAGTGCTAGGCATGGGGAAAAACTGTTTTTT,CSARHGEKLFF
-,TRBV21-1,-,TRBJ2-5,TGTGCCAGCAAGACACAGGGGGCAGGAGAGGAGACCCAGTACTTC,CASKTQGAGEETQYF
-,TRBV7-7,-,TRBJ2-7,TGTGCCAGCAGCGTTATATCAATCTCACTACGAGAGCAGTACTTC,CASSVISISLREQYF
-,TRBV12-3/TRBV12-4,many,TRBJ2-7,TGTGCCAGCAGTCTCAATCAGGGGGGCCGTTACGAGCAGTACTTC,CASSLNQGGRYEQYF
-,TRBV15,few,TRBJ2-5,TGTGCCACCAGCGTCGACCAAACCCCGGAGACCCAGTACTTC,CATSVDQTPETQYF
-,TRBV7-9,-,TRBJ2-7,TGTGCCAGCAGCTTATTGGGAGGTGTGTCAGGGGCCCACGAGCAGTACTTC,CASSLLGGVSGAHEQYF
-,TRBV6-2/TRBV6-3,-,TRBJ1-5,TGTGCCAGCAGTTCCTCAGGTAGGAGCAATCAGCCCCAGCATTTT,CASSSSGRSNQPQHF